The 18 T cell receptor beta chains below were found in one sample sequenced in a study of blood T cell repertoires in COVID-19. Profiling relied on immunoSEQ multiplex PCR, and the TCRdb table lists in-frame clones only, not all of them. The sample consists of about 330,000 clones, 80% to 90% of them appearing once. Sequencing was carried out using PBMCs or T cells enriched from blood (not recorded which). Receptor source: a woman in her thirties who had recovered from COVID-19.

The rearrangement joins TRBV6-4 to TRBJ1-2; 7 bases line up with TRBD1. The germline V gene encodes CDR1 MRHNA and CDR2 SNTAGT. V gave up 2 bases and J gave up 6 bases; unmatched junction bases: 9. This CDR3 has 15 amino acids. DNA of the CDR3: TGTGCCAGCAGTGACAGGACAGGTGCTTTTAATGGCTACACCTTC. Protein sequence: CASSDRTGAFNGYTF.

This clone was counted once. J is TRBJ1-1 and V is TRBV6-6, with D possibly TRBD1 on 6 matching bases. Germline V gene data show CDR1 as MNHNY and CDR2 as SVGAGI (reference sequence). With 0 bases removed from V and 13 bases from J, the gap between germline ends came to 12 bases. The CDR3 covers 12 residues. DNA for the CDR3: TGTGCCAGCAGTTACTCTTCAGGGGTAGTTTTCTTT. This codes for CASSYSSGVVFF.

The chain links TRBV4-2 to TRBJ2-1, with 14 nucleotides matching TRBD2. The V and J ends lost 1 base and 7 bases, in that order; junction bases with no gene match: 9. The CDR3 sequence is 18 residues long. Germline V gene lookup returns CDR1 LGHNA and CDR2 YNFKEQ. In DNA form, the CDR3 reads TGTGCCAGCAGCCAAGCCGCCGCGACTAGCGGGGGGGCGAATGAGCAGTTCTTC. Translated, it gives CASSQAAATSGGANEQFF.

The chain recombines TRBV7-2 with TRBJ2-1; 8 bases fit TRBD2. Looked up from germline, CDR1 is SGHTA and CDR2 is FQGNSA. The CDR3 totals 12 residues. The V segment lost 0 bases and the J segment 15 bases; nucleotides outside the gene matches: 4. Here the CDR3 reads CASSLAPGGLFF. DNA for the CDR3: TGTGCCAGCAGCTTAGCGCCGGGGGGGCTGTTCTTC.

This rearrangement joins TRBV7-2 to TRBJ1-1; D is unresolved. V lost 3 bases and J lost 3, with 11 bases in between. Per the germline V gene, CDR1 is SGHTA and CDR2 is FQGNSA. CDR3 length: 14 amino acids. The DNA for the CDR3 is TGTGCCAGCAGCTTTTGGCGGCTGGACACTGAAGCTTTCTTT. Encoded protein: CASSFWRLDTEAFF.

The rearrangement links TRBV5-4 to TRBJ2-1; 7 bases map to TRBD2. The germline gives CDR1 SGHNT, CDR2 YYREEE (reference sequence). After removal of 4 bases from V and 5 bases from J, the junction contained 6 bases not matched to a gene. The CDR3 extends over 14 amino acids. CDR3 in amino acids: CASSLRAGDNEQFF. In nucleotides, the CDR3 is TGTGCCAGCAGCCTCCGCGCGGGGGACAATGAGCAGTTCTTC.

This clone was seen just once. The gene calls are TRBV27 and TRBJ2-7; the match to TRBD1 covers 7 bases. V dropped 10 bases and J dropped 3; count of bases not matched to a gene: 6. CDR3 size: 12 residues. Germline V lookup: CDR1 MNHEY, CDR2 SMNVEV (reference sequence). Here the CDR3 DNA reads TGTGCCACCGTGGACAGGCACTACGAGCAGTACTTC. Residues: CATVDRHYEQYF.

In DNA form, the CDR3 reads TGTGCCAGTAGTATTAGTCTAGCGGGGGGGCCGCGCCAAGAGACCCAGTACTTC. Protein: CASSISLAGGPRQETQYF. The chain employs TRBV19 and TRBJ2-5; TRBD2 aligns across 12 bases. Germline V gene data show CDR1 as LNHDA and CDR2 as SQIVND (reference sequence). This CDR3 spans 18 amino acids. J was trimmed by 1 base and V by 3 bases; bases with no gene match: 9.

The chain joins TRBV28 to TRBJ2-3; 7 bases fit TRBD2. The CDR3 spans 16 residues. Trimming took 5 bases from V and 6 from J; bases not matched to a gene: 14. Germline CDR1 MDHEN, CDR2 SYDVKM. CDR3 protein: CASSGHWEGRADTQYF. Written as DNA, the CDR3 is TGTGCCAGCAGTGGACATTGGGAGGGCAGAGCGGATACGCAGTATTTT.

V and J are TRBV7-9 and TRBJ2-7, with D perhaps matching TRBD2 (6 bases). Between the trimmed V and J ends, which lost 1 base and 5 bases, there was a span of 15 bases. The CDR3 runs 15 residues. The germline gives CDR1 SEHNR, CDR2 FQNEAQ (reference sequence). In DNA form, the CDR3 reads TGTGCCAGCAGCTTAGGTTCTGGCCCGGGGGACGAGCAGTACTTC. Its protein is CASSLGSGPGDEQYF.

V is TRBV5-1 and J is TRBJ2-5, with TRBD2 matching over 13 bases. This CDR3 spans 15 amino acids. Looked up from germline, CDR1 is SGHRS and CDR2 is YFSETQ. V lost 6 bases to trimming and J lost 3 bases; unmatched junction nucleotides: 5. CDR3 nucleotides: TGCGCCAGCAACGTCGGACTAGCGGGGGAAGAGACCCAGTACTTC. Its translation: CASNVGLAGEETQYF. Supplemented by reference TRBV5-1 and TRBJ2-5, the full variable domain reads KAGVTQTPRYLIKTRGQQVTLSCSPISGHRSVSWYQQTPGQGLQFLFEYFSETQRNKGNFPGRFSGRQFSNSRSEMNVSTLELGDSALYLCASNVGLAGEETQYFGPGTRLLVL.

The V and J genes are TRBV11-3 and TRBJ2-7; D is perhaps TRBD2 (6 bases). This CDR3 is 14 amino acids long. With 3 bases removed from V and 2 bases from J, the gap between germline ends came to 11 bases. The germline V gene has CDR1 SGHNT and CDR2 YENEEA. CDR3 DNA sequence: TGTGCCAGCAGCTTGGAGGGGCAGACCTACGAGCAGTACTTC. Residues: CASSLEGQTYEQYF.

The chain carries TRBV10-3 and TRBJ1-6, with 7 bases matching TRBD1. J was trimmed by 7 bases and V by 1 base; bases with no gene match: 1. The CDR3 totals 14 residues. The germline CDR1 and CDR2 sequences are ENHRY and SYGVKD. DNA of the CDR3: TGTGCCATCAGTGAGTTACAGGGGAATTCACCCCTCCACTTT. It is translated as CAISELQGNSPLHF.

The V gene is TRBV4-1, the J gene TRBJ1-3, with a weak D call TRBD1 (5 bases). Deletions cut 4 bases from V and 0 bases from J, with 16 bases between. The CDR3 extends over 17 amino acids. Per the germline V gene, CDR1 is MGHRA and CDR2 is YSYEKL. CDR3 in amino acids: CASSRTGGVSSGNTIYF. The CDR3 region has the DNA TGCGCCAGCAGCCGCACCGGAGGGGTAAGCTCTGGAAACACCATATATTTT.

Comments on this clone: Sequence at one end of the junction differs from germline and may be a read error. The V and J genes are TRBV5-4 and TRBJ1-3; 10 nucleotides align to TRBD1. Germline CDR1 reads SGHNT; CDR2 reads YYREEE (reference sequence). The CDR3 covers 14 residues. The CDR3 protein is CASSASGQGTLLHF. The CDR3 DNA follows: TGTGCCAGCAGCGCCTCGGGACAGGGGACCCTCTTGCACTTT.

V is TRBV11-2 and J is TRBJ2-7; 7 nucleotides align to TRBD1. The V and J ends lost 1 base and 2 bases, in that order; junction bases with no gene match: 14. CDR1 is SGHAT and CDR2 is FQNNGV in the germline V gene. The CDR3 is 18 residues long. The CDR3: CASSLGPLGTDLTYEQYF. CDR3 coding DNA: TGTGCCAGCAGCTTAGGACCCCTCGGGACAGATTTAACCTACGAGCAGTACTTC.

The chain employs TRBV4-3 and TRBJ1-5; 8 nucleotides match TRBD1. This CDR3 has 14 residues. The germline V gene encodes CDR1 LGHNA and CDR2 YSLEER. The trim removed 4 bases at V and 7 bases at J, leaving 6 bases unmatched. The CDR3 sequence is CASSLGQGEQPQHF. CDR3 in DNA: TGCGCCAGCAGCCTCGGACAGGGTGAACAGCCCCAGCATTTT.

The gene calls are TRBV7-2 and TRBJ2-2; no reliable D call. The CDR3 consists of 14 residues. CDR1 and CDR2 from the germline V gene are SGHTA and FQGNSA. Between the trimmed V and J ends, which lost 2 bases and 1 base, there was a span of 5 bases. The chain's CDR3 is CASSLSLNTGELFF. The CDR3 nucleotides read TGTGCCAGCAGCTTATCCCTGAACACCGGGGAGCTGTTTTTT.